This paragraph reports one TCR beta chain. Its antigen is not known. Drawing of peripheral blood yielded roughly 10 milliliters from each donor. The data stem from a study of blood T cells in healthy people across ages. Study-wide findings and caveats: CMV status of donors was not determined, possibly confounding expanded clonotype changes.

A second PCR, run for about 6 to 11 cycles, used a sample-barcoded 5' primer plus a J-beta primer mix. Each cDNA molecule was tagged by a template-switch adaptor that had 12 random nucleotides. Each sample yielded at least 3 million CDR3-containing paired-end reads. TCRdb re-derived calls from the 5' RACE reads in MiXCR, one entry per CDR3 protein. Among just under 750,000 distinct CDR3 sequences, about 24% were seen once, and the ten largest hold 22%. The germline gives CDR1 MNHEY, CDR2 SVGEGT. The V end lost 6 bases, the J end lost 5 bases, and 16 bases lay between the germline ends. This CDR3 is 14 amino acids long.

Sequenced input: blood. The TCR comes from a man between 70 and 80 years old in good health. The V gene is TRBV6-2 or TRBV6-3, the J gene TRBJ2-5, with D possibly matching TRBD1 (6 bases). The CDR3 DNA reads TGTGCCAGCAGCCCTACAGGGAGAGGGGAGACCCAGTACTTC. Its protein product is CASSPTGRGETQYF.